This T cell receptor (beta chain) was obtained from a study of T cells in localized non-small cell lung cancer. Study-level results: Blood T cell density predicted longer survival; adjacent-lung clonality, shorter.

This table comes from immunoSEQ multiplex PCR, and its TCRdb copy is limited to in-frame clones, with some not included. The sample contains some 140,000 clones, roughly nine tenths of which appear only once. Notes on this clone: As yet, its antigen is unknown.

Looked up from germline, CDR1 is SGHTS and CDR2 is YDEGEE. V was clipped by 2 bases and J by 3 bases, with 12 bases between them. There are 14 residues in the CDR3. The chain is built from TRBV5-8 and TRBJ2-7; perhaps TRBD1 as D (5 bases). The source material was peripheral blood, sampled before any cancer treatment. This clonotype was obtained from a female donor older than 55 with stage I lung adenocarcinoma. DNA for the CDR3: TGTGCCAGCAGCTTAATGGACACCTTCTACGAGCAGTACTTC. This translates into CASSLMDTFYEQYF.